The 22 T cell receptor beta chains presented below share a single source sample, sequenced in a study of blood T cell repertoires in COVID-19. Profiling relied on immunoSEQ multiplex PCR, and the TCRdb table lists in-frame clones only, not all of them. The table lists tens of thousands of clones, 85% to 90% of them singletons. Input material: peripheral blood. The source of these receptors is a human donor in a cohort sampled during active COVID-19.

V is TRBV29-1 and J is TRBJ2-1, with TRBD1 matching over 9 bases. CDR1 is SQVTM and CDR2 is ANQGSEA in the germline V gene. The V gene end was trimmed by 6 bases and the J gene end by 5 bases; junction bases not matched to a gene: 8. The CDR3 loop spans 14 amino acids. CDR3 amino acids: CSVQAGTGNNEQFF. CDR3 sequence (DNA): TGCAGCGTCCAAGCCGGGACAGGGAACAATGAGCAGTTCTTC.

This clone was seen only once. The rearrangement joins TRBV7-2 to TRBJ1-3; D may be TRBD1 (6 bases). CDR3 size: 14 residues. The V gene's germline CDR1 is SGHTA and CDR2 FQGNSA. The V and J ends lost 5 bases and 1 base respectively, with 9 bases between them. The CDR3 region is CASSRRGSGNTIYF. CDR3 nucleotides: TGTGCCAGCAGCCGCAGGGGTTCTGGAAACACCATATATTTT. The full variable domain, its missing parts supplied by reference TRBV7-2 and TRBJ1-3, is GAGVSQSPSNKVTEKGKDVELRCDPISGHTALYWYRQSLGQGLEFLIYFQGNSAPDKSGLPSDRFSAERTGGSVSTLTIQRTQQEDSAVYLCASSRRGSGNTIYFGEGSWLTVV.

The J gene is TRBJ2-2, the V gene TRBV4-1, with 15 bases aligning to TRBD2. The CDR3 extends over 16 amino acids. Germline V gives CDR1 MGHRA, CDR2 YSYEKL. The J segment lost 6 bases and the V segment lost 4 bases, leaving 3 bases of the junction unmatched. Here the CDR3 reads CASSPGLAGGSGELFF. CDR3 coding DNA: TGCGCCAGCAGCCCTGGACTAGCGGGAGGGTCCGGGGAGCTGTTTTTT.

The chain joins TRBV5-1 to TRBJ2-3; weak D call: TRBD2 (5 bases). Germline CDR1 is SGHRS and CDR2 is YFSETQ. Trimming stripped 4 bases from V and 10 bases from J, with 16 bases between. The CDR3 sequence is 13 residues long. The CDR3 here is CASSLDSEISQYF. The CDR3 DNA reads TGCGCCAGCAGCCTGGACTCCGAAATCTCGCAGTATTTT.

The genes are TRBV5-1 and TRBJ1-2; D is possibly TRBD1 (5 bases). V lost 0 bases to trimming and J lost 4 bases, with 16 bases between them. CDR1 is SGHRS, CDR2 YFSETQ, per germline. The CDR3 length is 16 residues. CDR3 loop: CASSLGGTSPPYGYTF. The CDR3 DNA follows: TGCGCCAGCAGCTTGGGGGGGACTTCTCCGCCCTATGGCTACACCTTC.

The gene calls are TRBV15 and TRBJ2-1; tentative D call: TRBD1 (6 bases). Germline V gene lookup returns CDR1 LNHNV and CDR2 YYDKDF (reference sequence). Trimming stripped 0 bases from V and 5 bases from J, with 17 bases between. This CDR3 has 17 residues. The CDR3 reads CATSRDGQPRVHNEQFF. CDR3 bases: TGTGCCACCAGCAGAGATGGACAGCCTCGGGTGCACAATGAGCAGTTCTTC.

As DNA, the CDR3 is TGTGCCAGCAGCGGGGGGACAGGGAGTCTTAACACTGAAGCTTTCTTT. It encodes CASSGGTGSLNTEAFF. The chain is built from TRBV9 and TRBJ1-1, with 9 bases lining up with TRBD1. Losses at the gene ends were 3 bases for V and 2 bases for J; bases not matched to a gene: 8. The V gene's germline CDR1 is SGDLS and CDR2 YYNGEE. This CDR3 has 16 residues.

The J gene is TRBJ1-5, the V gene TRBV27; 9 positions agree with TRBD1. The V gene end was trimmed by 5 bases and the J gene end by 1 base; junction bases not matched to a gene: 3. This CDR3 spans 15 amino acids. Germline assignment: CDR1 MNHEY and CDR2 SMNVEV (reference sequence). The CDR3 protein is CASSADRGSNQPQHF. DNA of the CDR3: TGTGCCAGCAGTGCTGACAGGGGGAGCAATCAGCCCCAGCATTTT.

The V gene is TRBV7-9, the J gene TRBJ2-7; D perhaps matches TRBD2 (5 bases). CDR3 size: 13 residues. Trimming removed 1 base at V and 6 bases at J, with 10 bases between. Germline V gives CDR1 SEHNR, CDR2 FQNEAQ (reference sequence). CDR3 protein: CASSLGSGSEQYF. The CDR3 DNA sequence: TGTGCCAGCAGCTTAGGCTCGGGATCCGAGCAGTACTTC.

The chain employs TRBV5-1 and TRBJ2-5; tentative D call: TRBD2 (5 bases). The CDR3 totals 15 residues. From germline, CDR1 is SGHRS and CDR2 YFSETQ. V lost 6 bases to trimming and J lost 5 bases, with 20 bases between them. The CDR3, as DNA: TGCGCCAGCACCTGGAGGAAGGGATCTATGGAGACCCAGTACTTC. Translated: CASTWRKGSMETQYF.

This clone was recorded once. The chain joins TRBV5-4 to TRBJ2-3, with TRBD2 matching 7 bases. Per the germline V gene, CDR1 is SGHNT and CDR2 is YYREEE (reference sequence). The CDR3 consists of 14 residues. Trimming cost V 4 bases and J 4 bases; bases outside gene matches: 6. CDR3 nucleotides: TGTGCCAGCAGCGCCGGGACTACCCCAGATACGCAGTATTTT. Its translation is CASSAGTTPDTQYF.

The CDR3 loop is CASSAGTGHSEQYF. The CDR3 DNA reads TGTGCCAGCAGTGCCGGGACAGGCCATTCCGAGCAGTACTTC. The J gene is TRBJ2-7, the V gene TRBV7-6, with 8 bases fitting TRBD1. The V segment lost 6 bases and the J segment 6 bases; nucleotides outside the gene matches: 10. Germline loops: CDR1 SGHVS, CDR2 FNYEAQ. This CDR3 has 14 residues.

This sequence joins TRBV5-1 and TRBJ2-1; 9 bases fit TRBD1. This CDR3 is built from 17 residues. Germline V gives CDR1 SGHRS, CDR2 YFSETQ. Trimming took 2 bases from V and 4 from J; bases not matched to a gene: 10. Written as DNA, the CDR3 is TGCGCCAGCAGCTTCCCCCCGCCGGGACAGGGTTACAATGAGCAGTTCTTC. As protein: CASSFPPPGQGYNEQFF.

The J gene is TRBJ2-7, the V gene TRBV7-6; possibly TRBD1 for D (6 bases). Trimming left V 1 base short and J 0 bases short, with 13 bases between. The CDR3 runs 16 residues. Germline V CDR1 and CDR2: SGHVS, FNYEAQ. The CDR3 spells CASSLEQGINSYEQYF. The CDR3, as DNA: TGTGCCAGCAGCTTAGAACAGGGTATAAACTCCTACGAGCAGTACTTC.

The CDR3 protein is CASSFSTENTEAFF. The CDR3 DNA sequence: TGTGCCAGCAGTTTCTCGACAGAGAACACTGAAGCTTTCTTT. The V gene is TRBV27, the J gene TRBJ1-1; possible D gene TRBD1, 5 bases. The CDR3 runs to 14 residues. Germline CDR1 is MNHEY and CDR2 is SMNVEV (reference sequence). V lost 3 bases, J lost 1 base, and 9 bases lay in between.

The V gene is TRBV5-4, the J gene TRBJ2-2; 7 bases align to TRBD1. CDR1 is SGHNT, CDR2 YYREEE, per germline (reference sequence). The CDR3 runs to 15 residues. With V trimmed by 0 bases and J by 3 bases, 2 bases remained unmatched. The CDR3: CASSLEGAHTGELFF. The CDR3 region has the DNA TGTGCCAGCAGCTTGGAGGGGGCGCACACCGGGGAGCTGTTTTTT. Variable domain in full (rest from reference TRBV5-4 and TRBJ2-2): ETGVTQSPTHLIKTRGQQVTLRCSSQSGHNTVSWYQQALGQGPQFIFQYYREEENGRGNFPPRFSGLQFPNYSSELNVNALELDDSALYLCASSLEGAHTGELFFGEGSRLTVL.

This clone occurred a few times. The rearrangement joins TRBV2 to TRBJ2-5; D is perhaps TRBD2 (5 bases). Trimming took 7 bases from V and 9 from J, leaving 15 bases between them. The V gene's germline CDR1 is SNHLY and CDR2 FYNNEI. CDR3 length equals 12 residues. The CDR3 here is CASTTTERAQYF. The CDR3 DNA reads TGTGCCAGCACTACCACGGAGAGGGCCCAGTACTTC.

The V and J genes are TRBV6-5 and TRBJ1-5; D is possibly TRBD1 (6 bases). The CDR3 length is 15 residues. V lost 6 bases, J lost 0 bases, and 12 bases lay in between. From germline, CDR1 is MNHEY and CDR2 SVGAGI. CDR3 coding DNA: TGTGCCAGCAGAAGGACAGCGTATAGCAATCAGCCCCAGCATTTT. It translates to CASRRTAYSNQPQHF.

This chain joins TRBV19 and TRBJ2-3; 7 nucleotides match TRBD2. After removal of 6 bases from V and 4 bases from J, the junction contained 10 bases not matched to a gene. Germline V CDR1 and CDR2: LNHDA, SQIVND (reference sequence). The CDR3 contains 15 residues. The CDR3 nucleotides read TGTGCCAGTAGCCCGGCGGCGGGAGTATCAGATACGCAGTATTTT. It codes for CASSPAAGVSDTQYF.

V and J are TRBV2 and TRBJ2-3; no clear D gene. V lost 1 base to trimming and J lost 11 bases, with 10 bases between them. Germline V gene sequence: CDR1 SNHLY, CDR2 FYNNEI. This CDR3 contains 12 residues. This chain's CDR3 is CASSEGLFGQYF. Here the CDR3 DNA reads TGTGCCAGCAGTGAAGGCCTATTCGGGCAGTATTTT.

CDR3 bases: TGTGCCAGCAGCTTAGGGCAACCGGGAGCAGAGACCCAGTACTTC. It specifies CASSLGQPGAETQYF. The chain carries TRBV11-3 and TRBJ2-5, with D tentatively TRBD2 (6 bases). Germline loops: CDR1 SGHNT, CDR2 YENEEA. The length of the CDR3 is 15 residues. V dropped 1 base and J dropped 4 bases, with 13 bases sitting between them.

V and J are TRBV7-3 and TRBJ2-3, with D possibly being TRBD1 (5 bases). Trimming shortened V by 6 bases and J by 1 base, and 14 bases separated the two germline ends. This CDR3 is 15 amino acids long. The germline gives CDR1 SGHTA, CDR2 FQGTGA. Written as DNA, the CDR3 is TGTGCCAGCAGTATTTGGGGCGCCGGCACAGATACGCAGTATTTT. Amino acids: CASSIWGAGTDTQYF.